The text below deals with one T cell receptor beta chain. Antigen specificity is unknown. These data originate in a study of T cell responses to AZD1222 COVID-19 vaccine. Study conclusions and caveats: The sample set comprised mostly white British donors with more females, and clonal diversity was possibly underestimated. Repertoire collection took place solely once the T cell response had peaked.

The CDR3 loop spans 16 amino acids. V trimming: 9 bases; J trimming: 0 bases; junction bases outside the gene matches: 9. Germline-derived CDR1 and CDR2 are ENHRY and SYGVKD. Measured with immunoSEQ multiplex PCR; TCRdb has only the in-frame clones, and not every one. This repertoire shows approximately 200,000 clones, around 93% found once; its top ten account for roughly 0.99%. Sequencing was performed on peripheral blood, taken 28 days after the second AZD1222 dose. V is TRBV10-3 and J is TRBJ1-3; 9 bases are shared with TRBD1. This clonotype originated in an adult who received the AZD1222 COVID-19 vaccine. CDR3 sequence: CAILARDRVSGNTIYF. CDR3 DNA: TGTGCCATTTTGGCGCGGGACAGGGTCTCTGGAAACACCATATATTTT.